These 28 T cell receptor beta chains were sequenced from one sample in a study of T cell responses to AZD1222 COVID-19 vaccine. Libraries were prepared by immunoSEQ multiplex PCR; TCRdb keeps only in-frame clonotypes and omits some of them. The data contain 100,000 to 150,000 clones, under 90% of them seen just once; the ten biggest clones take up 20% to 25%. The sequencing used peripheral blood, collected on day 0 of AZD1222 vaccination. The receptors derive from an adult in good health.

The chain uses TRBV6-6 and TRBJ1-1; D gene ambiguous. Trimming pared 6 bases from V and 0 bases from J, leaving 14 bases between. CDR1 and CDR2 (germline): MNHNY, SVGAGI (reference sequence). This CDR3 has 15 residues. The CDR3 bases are TGTGCCAGCAGGCCAAGTATTCTTATGAACACTGAAGCTTTCTTT. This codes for CASRPSILMNTEAFF.

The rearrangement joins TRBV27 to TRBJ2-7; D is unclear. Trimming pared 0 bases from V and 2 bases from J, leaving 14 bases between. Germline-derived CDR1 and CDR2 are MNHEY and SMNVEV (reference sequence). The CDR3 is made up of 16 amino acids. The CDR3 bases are TGTGCCAGCAGTTTATCGTCCCCGTCCCCCCCCTACGAGCAGTACTTC. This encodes CASSLSSPSPPYEQYF.

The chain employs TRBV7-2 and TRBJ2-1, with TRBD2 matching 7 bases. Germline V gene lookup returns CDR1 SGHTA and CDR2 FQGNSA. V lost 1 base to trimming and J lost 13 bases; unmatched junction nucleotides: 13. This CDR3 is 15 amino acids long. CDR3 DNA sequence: TGTGCCAGCAGCTTAGAGATGACGGGACTATTAAAACAGTTCTTC. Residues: CASSLEMTGLLKQFF.

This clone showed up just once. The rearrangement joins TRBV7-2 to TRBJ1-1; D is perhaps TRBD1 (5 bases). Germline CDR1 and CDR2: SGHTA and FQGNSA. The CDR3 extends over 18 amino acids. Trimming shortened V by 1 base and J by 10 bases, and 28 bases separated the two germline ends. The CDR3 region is CASSLDAREFHLGGRAFF. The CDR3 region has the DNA TGTGCCAGCAGCTTAGATGCGCGGGAGTTTCACCTCGGGGGACGAGCTTTCTTT. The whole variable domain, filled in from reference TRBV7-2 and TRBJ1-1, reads GAGVSQSPSNKVTEKGKDVELRCDPISGHTALYWYRQSLGQGLEFLIYFQGNSAPDKSGLPSDRFSAERTGGSVSTLTIQRTQQEDSAVYLCASSLDAREFHLGGRAFFGQGTRLTVV.

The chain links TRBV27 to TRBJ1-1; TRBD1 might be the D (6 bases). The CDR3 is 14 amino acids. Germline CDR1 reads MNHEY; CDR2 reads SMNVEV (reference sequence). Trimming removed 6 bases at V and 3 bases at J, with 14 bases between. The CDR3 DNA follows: TGTGCCAGCAGAATGGACAGATACGACACTGAAGCTTTCTTT. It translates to CASRMDRYDTEAFF.

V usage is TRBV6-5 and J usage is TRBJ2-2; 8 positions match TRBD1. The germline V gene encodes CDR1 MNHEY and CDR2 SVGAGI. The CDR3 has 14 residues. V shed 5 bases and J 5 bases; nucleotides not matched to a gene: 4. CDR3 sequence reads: CASSRTGSTGELFF. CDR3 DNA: TGTGCCAGCAGTCGGACAGGGAGTACCGGGGAGCTGTTTTTT.

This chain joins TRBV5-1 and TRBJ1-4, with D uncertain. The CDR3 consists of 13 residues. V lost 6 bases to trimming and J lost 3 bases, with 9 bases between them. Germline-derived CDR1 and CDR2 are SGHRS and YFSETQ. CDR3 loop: CASKDDPNEKLFF. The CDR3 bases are TGCGCCAGCAAAGACGATCCTAATGAAAAACTGTTTTTT.

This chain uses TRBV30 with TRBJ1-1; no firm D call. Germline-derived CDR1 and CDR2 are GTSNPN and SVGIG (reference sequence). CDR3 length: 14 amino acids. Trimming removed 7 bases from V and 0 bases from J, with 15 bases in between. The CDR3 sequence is CASSFWYMNTEAFF. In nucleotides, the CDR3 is TGTGCCTCATCGTTTTGGTACATGAACACTGAAGCTTTCTTT.

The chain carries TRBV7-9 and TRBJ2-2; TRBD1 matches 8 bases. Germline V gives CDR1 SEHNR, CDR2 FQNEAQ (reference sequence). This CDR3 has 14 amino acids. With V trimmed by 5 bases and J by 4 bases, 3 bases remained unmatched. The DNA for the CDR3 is TGTGCCAGCAGCACAGGGGGGACCACCGGGGAGCTGTTTTTT. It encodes CASSTGGTTGELFF.

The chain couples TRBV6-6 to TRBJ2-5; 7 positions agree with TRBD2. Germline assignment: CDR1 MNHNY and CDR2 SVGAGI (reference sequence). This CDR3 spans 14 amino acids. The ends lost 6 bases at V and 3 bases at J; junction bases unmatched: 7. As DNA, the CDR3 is TGTGCCAGCAGAACCGGGACTACCAAAGAGACCCAGTACTTC. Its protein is CASRTGTTKETQYF.

CDR3 in amino acids: CASSAKINSPLHF. Here the CDR3 DNA reads TGTGCCAGCAGCGCCAAGATTAATTCACCCCTCCACTTT. The gene calls are TRBV9 and TRBJ1-6, with D unclear. The CDR3 extends over 13 amino acids. Trimming left V 3 bases short and J 6 bases short, with 7 bases between. Germline CDR1 reads SGDLS; CDR2 reads YYNGEE.

In nucleotides, the CDR3 is TGTGCCACCTCTCGACAGACCGGCTATGGCTACACCTTC. Its translation: CATSRQTGYGYTF. This chain uses TRBV7-9 with TRBJ1-2, with D perhaps matching TRBD1 (5 bases). This CDR3 has 13 amino acids. V was pared by 10 bases and J by 4 bases, with 16 bases between. The germline V gene encodes CDR1 SEHNR and CDR2 FQNEAQ (reference sequence).

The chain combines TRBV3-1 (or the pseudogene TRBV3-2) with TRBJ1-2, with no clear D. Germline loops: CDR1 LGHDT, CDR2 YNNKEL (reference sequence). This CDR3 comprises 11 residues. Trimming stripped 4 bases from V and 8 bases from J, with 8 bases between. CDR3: CASSPGGGYTF. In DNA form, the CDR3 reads TGTGCCAGCAGCCCGGGCGGCGGCTACACCTTC.

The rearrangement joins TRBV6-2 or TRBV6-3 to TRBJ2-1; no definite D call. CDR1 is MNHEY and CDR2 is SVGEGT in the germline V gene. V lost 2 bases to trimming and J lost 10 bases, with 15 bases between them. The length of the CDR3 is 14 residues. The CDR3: CASSYGQRPSEQFF. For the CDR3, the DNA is TGTGCCAGCAGTTACGGTCAGCGACCTTCCGAGCAGTTCTTC.

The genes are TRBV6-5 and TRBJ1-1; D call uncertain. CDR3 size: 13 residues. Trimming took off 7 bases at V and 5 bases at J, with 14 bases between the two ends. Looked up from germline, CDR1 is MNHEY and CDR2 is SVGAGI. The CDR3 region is CASTEGIMTEAFF. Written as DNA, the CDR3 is TGTGCCAGCACCGAAGGGATAATGACTGAAGCTTTCTTT.

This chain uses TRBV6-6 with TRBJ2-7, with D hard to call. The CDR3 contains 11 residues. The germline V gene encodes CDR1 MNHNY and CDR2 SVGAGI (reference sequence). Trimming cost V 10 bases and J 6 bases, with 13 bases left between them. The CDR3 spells CAISAAGEQYF. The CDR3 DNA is TGTGCCATCTCCGCGGCTGGCGAGCAGTACTTC.

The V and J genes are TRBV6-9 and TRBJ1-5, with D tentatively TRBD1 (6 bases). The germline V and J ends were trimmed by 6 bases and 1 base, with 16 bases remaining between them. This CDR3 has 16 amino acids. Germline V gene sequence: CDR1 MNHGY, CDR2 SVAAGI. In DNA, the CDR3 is TGTGCCAGCAGCCACGATACACAGGGAAGCAATCAGCCCCAGCATTTT. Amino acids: CASSHDTQGSNQPQHF.

The CDR3 reads CASSKGTHTDTQYF. CDR3 DNA: TGTGCCAGTAGTAAAGGGACTCATACAGATACGCAGTATTTT. The gene calls are TRBV19 and TRBJ2-3; possibly TRBD2 for D (6 bases). The V gene's germline CDR1 is LNHDA and CDR2 SQIVND (reference sequence). Trimming removed 4 bases at V and 3 bases at J, with 11 bases between. The CDR3 totals 14 residues.

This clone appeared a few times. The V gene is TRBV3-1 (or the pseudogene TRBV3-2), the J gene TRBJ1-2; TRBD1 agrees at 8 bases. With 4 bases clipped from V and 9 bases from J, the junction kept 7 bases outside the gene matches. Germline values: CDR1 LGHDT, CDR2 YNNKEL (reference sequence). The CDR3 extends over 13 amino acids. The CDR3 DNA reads TGTGCCAGCAGCCGGGGCCGGACAGGGCGCTACACCTTC. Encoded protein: CASSRGRTGRYTF.

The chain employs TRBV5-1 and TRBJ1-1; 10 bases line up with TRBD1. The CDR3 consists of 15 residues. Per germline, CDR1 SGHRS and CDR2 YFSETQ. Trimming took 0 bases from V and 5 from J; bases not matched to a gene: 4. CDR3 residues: CASSLDRQGATEAFF. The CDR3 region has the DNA TGCGCCAGCAGCTTGGATCGACAGGGGGCGACTGAAGCTTTCTTT.

The CDR3 is CASSEPPPGQEGGYTF. DNA for the CDR3: TGCGCCAGCAGTGAGCCCCCACCGGGACAGGAAGGTGGCTACACCTTC. The J gene is TRBJ1-2, the V gene TRBV10-2; 8 positions match TRBD1. CDR1 is WSHSY, CDR2 SAAADI, per germline. V dropped 2 bases and J dropped 7; count of bases not matched to a gene: 12. The CDR3 spans 16 residues.

CDR3 nucleotide sequence: TGTGCCACCAGTGATTCCGGCGGGGGAAATCAGCCCCAGCATTTT. Encoded protein: CATSDSGGGNQPQHF. The chain links TRBV24-1 to TRBJ1-5, with D perhaps TRBD1 (5 bases). V was shortened by 2 bases and J by 4 bases, with 11 bases between the two germline ends. This CDR3 has 15 amino acids. Germline CDR1 is KGHDR and CDR2 is SFDVKD.

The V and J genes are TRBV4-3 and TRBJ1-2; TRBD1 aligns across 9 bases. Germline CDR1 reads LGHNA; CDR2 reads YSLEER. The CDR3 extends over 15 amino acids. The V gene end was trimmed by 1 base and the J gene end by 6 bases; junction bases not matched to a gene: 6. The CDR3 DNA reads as TGCGCCAGCAGCCAAGTAAGGACAGGGGTTGATGGCTACACCTTC. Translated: CASSQVRTGVDGYTF.

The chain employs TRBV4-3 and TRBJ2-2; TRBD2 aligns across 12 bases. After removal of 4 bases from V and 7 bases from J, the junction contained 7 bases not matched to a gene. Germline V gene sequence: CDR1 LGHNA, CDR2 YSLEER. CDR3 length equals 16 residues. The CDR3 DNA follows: TGCGCCAGCAGCCCCTCTAGCGGGGGGGCGTTCGGGGAGCTGTTTTTT. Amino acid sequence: CASSPSSGGAFGELFF.

DNA of the CDR3: TGCGCCAGCAGGGCTAGCGGGGCCTACGAGCAGTACTTC. Protein sequence: CASRASGAYEQYF. The rearrangement uses TRBV5-1 and TRBJ2-7, with 9 bases aligning to TRBD2. This CDR3 has 13 residues. Per the germline V gene, CDR1 is SGHRS and CDR2 is YFSETQ. V shed 5 bases, J shed 2 bases, and the junction held 2 bases outside the gene matches.

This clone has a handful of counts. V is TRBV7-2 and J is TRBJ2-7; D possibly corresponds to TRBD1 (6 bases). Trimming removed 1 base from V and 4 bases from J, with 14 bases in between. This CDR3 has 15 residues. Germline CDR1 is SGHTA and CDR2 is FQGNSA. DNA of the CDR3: TGTGCCAGCAGCTTAGGGTTAGGCAGGGGTTACGAGCAGTACTTC. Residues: CASSLGLGRGYEQYF.

The chain's CDR3 is CASSAKGQGGNNQPQHF. CDR3 nucleotides: TGTGCCAGTAGTGCCAAGGGACAGGGAGGGAACAATCAGCCCCAGCATTTT. V and J are TRBV19 and TRBJ1-5; 9 nucleotides match TRBD1. The ends lost 5 bases at V and 3 bases at J; junction bases unmatched: 11. The CDR3 runs 17 residues. The germline V gene encodes CDR1 LNHDA and CDR2 SQIVND (reference sequence).

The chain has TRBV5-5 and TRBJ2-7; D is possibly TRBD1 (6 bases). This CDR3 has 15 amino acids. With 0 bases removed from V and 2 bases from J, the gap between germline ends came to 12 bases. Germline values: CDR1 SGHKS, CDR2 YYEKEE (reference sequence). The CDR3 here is CASSLDRARPYEQYF. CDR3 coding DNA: TGTGCCAGCAGCTTGGACAGGGCGCGGCCCTACGAGCAGTACTTC.